Listed below are T cell receptor beta chains from one sample, sequenced in a study of T-cell reconstitution after alpha-beta-depleted transplantation in children. TCRdb reprocessed the PCR reads with MiXCR, giving one entry per CDR3 protein. The data hold roughly 500,000 distinct CDR3 sequences, with roughly a tenth observed a single time. The material was PBMCs, obtained before TCRalphabeta/CD19-depleted stem cell transplant. All receptors come from a child aged 2 to 10 with inherited bone marrow failure, due to receive a stem cell transplant. Each CDR3 is given with its conserved first and last residue. Fields, in order: V gene, J gene, CDR3 protein.

TRBV15,TRBJ2-2,CATSRDSGLVAGELFF
TRBV12-3/TRBV12-4,TRBJ1-1,CASSFQAANTEAFF
TRBV5-1,TRBJ2-1,CASSSQAGSSYNEQFF
TRBV9,TRBJ2-2,CASSEREGNTGELFF
TRBV19,TRBJ2-1,CASSAAGGWTYNEQFF
TRBV12-3/TRBV12-4,TRBJ1-2,CASSFGGIDGYTF
TRBV30,TRBJ2-1,CAWVELAGGRNEQFF
TRBV4-1,TRBJ1-2,CASSLAGTYYGYTF
TRBV28,TRBJ2-2,CASSSTTGSRGNTGELFF
TRBV10-3,TRBJ2-1,CAISRISYNEQFF
TRBV7-8,TRBJ1-1,CASSLARIQVNTEAFF
TRBV5-1,TRBJ2-3,CASSYSPSGTFTDTQYF
TRBV20-1,TRBJ2-6,CSARGDRGFGANVLTF
TRBV4-3,TRBJ2-1,CASSQEAGSFYNEQFF
TRBV20-1,TRBJ2-7,CSARRGRLYEQYF
TRBV12-3/TRBV12-4,TRBJ2-7,CASSPGPRTLSGEQYF
TRBV20-1,TRBJ2-6,CSARDPAGSVANVLTF
TRBV5-1,TRBJ2-3,CASSFGADPITDTQYF
TRBV30,TRBJ2-1,CAWNQREGQYNEQFF
TRBV5-8,TRBJ2-7,CASSAGTSGRATREQYF
TRBV29-1,TRBJ1-4,CSVEQGTGEKLFF
TRBV4-1,TRBJ2-1,CASSQDATSSYNEQFF
TRBV15,TRBJ2-2,CATSRNQAGELFF
TRBV20-1,TRBJ2-3,CSARDIASTDTQYF
TRBV25-1,TRBJ2-7,CASSDLGLAGSYEQYF